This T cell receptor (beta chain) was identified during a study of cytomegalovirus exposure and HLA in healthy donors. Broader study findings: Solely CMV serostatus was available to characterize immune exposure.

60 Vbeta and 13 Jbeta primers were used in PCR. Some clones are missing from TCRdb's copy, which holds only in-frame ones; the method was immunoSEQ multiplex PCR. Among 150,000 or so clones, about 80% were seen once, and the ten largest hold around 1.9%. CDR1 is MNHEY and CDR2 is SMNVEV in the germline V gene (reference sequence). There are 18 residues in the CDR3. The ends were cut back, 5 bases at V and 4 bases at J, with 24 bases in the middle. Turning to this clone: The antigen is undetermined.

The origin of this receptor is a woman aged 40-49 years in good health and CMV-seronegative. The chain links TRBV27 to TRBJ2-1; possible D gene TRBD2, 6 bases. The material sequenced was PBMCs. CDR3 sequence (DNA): TGTGCCAGCAGTCTCGTTATGGGGGGTGGCGGGCGGTACAATGAGCAGTTCTTC. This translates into CASSLVMGGGGRYNEQFF.